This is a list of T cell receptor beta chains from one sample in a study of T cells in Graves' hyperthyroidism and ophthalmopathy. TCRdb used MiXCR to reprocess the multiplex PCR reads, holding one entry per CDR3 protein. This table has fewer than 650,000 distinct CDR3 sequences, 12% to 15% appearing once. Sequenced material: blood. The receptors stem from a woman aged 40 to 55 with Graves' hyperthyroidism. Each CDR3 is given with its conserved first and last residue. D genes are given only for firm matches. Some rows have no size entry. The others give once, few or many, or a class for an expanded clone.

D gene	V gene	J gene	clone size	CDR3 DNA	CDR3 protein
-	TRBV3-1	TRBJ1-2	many	TGTGCCAGCAGCCCGTTTTTCCCTAGCCACTATGGCTACACCTTC	CASSPFFPSHYGYTF
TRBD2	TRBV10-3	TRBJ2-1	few	TGTGCCATCAGTGACCCGAGCGGGGTCGGCTCCTACAATGAGCAGTTCTTC	CAISDPSGVGSYNEQFF
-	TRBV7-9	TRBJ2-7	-	TGTGCCAGCAGCTTCCATGGTAGCGACTACGAGCAGTACTTC	CASSFHGSDYEQYF
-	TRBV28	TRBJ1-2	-	TGTGCCAGCAGTTTCCCCCTTTACTATGGCTACACCTTC	CASSFPLYYGYTF
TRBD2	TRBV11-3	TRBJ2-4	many	TGTGCCAGCAGCCTCGCAGCGGGAGAGGTAAACATTCAGTACTTC	CASSLAAGEVNIQYF
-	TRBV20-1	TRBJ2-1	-	TGCAGTGCTAGATTACCTAGTACCTACAATGAGCAGTTCTTC	CSARLPSTYNEQFF
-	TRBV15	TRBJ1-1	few	TGTGCCACCAGCAGAGATGGTCTAGGGGACACTGAAGCTTTCTTT	CATSRDGLGDTEAFF
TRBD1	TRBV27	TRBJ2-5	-	TGTGCCAGCAGTTTCACAGGGGCCGCCCAAGAGACCCAGTACTTC	CASSFTGAAQETQYF
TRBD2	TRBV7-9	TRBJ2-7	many	TGTGCCAGCAGCGAACCTTCCTCGGGACTAGCGGTGTTCGAGCAGTACTTC	CASSEPSSGLAVFEQYF
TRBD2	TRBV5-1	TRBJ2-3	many	TGCGCCAGCAGCTTGGGAGCGGGAAGCACAGATACGCAGTATTTT	CASSLGAGSTDTQYF
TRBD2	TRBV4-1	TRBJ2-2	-	TGCGCCAGCAGCCCTATAATAGCGGGAGTTGGCACCGGGGAGCTGTTTTTT	CASSPIIAGVGTGELFF
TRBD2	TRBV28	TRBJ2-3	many	TGTGCCAGCAGTCATTCCGGACTAGCGGGAGGGCCTTGGTCTAGCACAGATACGCAGTATTTT	CASSHSGLAGGPWSSTDTQYF
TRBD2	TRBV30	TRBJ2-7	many	TGTGCCTGGGATGCGGGACTAGGGTCCTACGAGCAGTACTTC	CAWDAGLGSYEQYF
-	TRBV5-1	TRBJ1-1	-	TGCGCCAGCAGGGAACCTATGAACACTGAAGCTTTCTTT	CASREPMNTEAFF
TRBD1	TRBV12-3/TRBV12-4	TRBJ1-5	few	TGTGCCAGCAGTTTAGCTGACAGGGCGGGTCAGCCCCAGCATTTT	CASSLADRAGQPQHF
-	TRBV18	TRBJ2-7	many	TGTGCCAGTTCCCTGGGGGGTGCCTATTACGAGCAGTACTTC	CASSLGGAYYEQYF
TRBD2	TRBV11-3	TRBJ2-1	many	TGTGCCAGCAGCTTCTCGACTAGCGGCATTCGTAGCTCCTACAATGAGCAGTTCTTC	CASSFSTSGIRSSYNEQFF
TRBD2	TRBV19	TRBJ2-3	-	TGTGCCAGTAGTATCGGACTAGCGGGACTCACAGATACGCAGTATTTT	CASSIGLAGLTDTQYF
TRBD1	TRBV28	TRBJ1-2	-	TGTGCCACCCCTATTACCGGGACAGGGAACTATGGCTACACCTTC	CATPITGTGNYGYTF
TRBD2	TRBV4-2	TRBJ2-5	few	TGTGCCAGCAGCCAAGAACCGCCAGCGGGAGTGAGCCAAGAGACCCAGTACTTC	CASSQEPPAGVSQETQYF
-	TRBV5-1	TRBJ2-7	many	TGCGCCAGCAGCTTTTTAGGACAGAAGAACTACGAGCAGTACTTC	CASSFLGQKNYEQYF
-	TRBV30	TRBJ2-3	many	TGTGCCTGGAGTGTACTCGGTCGAGATACGCAGTATTTT	CAWSVLGRDTQYF
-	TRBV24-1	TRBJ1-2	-	TGTGCCACCAGTGATTCCCCGCGGGGGGGGGCCTACAGTGGCTACACCTTC	CATSDSPRGGAYSGYTF
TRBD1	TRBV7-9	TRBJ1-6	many	TGTGCCAGCAGCTGGACAGGGGCTGTGGATAATTCACCCCTCCACTTT	CASSWTGAVDNSPLHF
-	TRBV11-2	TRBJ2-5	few	TGTGCCAGCAGCCCCAGGGACGTCCAAGAGACCCAGTACTTC	CASSPRDVQETQYF
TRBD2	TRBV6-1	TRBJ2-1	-	TGTGCCAGCCGCGGAGCGGGAGTGGGAAGGAATGAGCAGTTCTTC	CASRGAGVGRNEQFF
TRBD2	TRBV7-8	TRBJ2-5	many	TGTGCCAGCAGCGAAAGACTAGCGGGATTTGAGACCCAGTACTTC	CASSERLAGFETQYF
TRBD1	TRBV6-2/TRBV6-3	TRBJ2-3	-	TGTGCCAGCAGTTACCTACAGGGGGAGGATACGCAGTATTTT	CASSYLQGEDTQYF
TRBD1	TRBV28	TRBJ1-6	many	TGTGCCAGCAGTTTAAGCGGGGACAGCCGGAGGTATAATTCACCCCTCCACTTT	CASSLSGDSRRYNSPLHF
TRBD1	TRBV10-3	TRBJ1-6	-	TGTGCCATCACCCCGGACAGGGAGGGTTCACCCCTCCACTTT	CAITPDREGSPLHF
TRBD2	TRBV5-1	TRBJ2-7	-	TGCGCCAGCAGCGCAGGCTGGAGAGCGGGGGAGGACTACGAGCAGTACTTC	CASSAGWRAGEDYEQYF
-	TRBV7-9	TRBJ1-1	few	TGTGCCAGATTTCTAGGGGACACTGAAGCTTTCTTT	CARFLGDTEAFF
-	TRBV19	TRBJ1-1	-	TGTGCCAGTAGTTCCCAGGGATACACTGAAGCTTTCTTT	CASSSQGYTEAFF
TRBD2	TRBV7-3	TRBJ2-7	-	TGTGCCAGCAGCCATCGGGGGGACGAGCAGTACTTC	CASSHRGDEQYF
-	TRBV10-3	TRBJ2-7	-	TGTGCCATCAGAGCCGGGTTAGCCTACGAGCAGTACTTC	CAIRAGLAYEQYF
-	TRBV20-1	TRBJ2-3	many	TGCAGTGCTAGAGAGAGCCCTCCAGATACGCAGTATTTT	CSARESPPDTQYF
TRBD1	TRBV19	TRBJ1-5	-	TGTGCCAGTAGTCCAGACAGGGGCTACAATCAGCCCCAGCATTTT	CASSPDRGYNQPQHF
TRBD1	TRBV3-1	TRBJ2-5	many	TGTGCCAGCAGCCAAGACAGACAGGGACAAACCCAGTACTTC	CASSQDRQGQTQYF
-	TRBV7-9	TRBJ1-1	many	TGTGCCAGCAGCTTAGTTGGTTCTGAAGCTTTCTTT	CASSLVGSEAFF
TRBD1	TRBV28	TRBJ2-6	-	TGTGCCAGCAGCACAGGGGCGAGCTCTGGGGCCAACGTCCTGACTTTC	CASSTGASSGANVLTF
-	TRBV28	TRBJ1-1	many	TGTGCCAGCAGTCTCAATATGAACACTGAAGCTTTCTTT	CASSLNMNTEAFF
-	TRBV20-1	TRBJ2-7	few	TGCAGTGCTAGGGCGGAGAACTACGAGCAGTACTTC	CSARAENYEQYF
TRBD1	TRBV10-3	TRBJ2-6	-	TGTGCCATCAGTTCCGGGACAGGGGGCTCTGGGGCCAACGTCCTGACTTTC	CAISSGTGGSGANVLTF
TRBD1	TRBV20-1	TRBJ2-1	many	TGCAGTTCGCAACCAGGGGGCAATGAGCAGTTCTTC	CSSQPGGNEQFF
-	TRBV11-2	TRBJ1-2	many	TGTGCCAGCAGCTCCACAGGGCGTTTCGGCTACACCTTC	CASSSTGRFGYTF
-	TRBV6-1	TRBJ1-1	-	TGTGCCAGCAGCCAACAAGAGAACACTGAAGCTTTCTTT	CASSQQENTEAFF
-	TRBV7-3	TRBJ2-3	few	TGTGCCAGCAGCTTGAGAAAGGCAGATACGCAGTATTTT	CASSLRKADTQYF
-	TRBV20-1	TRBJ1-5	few	TGCAGTGCTAGAGATGGAGGCAGGGCTGGGGGGATTTGGGGCAATCAGCCCCAGCATTTT	CSARDGGRAGGIWGNQPQHF
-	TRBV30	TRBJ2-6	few	TGTGCCTGGAGTGTACGTTCAGGAGTATTTTCTGGGGCCAACGTCCTGACTTTC	CAWSVRSGVFSGANVLTF
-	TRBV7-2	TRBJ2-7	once	TGTGCCAGCAGCTTAGCAGCCATGCTTAACTACGAGCAGTACTTC	CASSLAAMLNYEQYF
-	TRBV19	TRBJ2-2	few	TGTGCCAGTAGCAATCCCGGGGCGAACACCGGGGAGCTGTTTTTT	CASSNPGANTGELFF
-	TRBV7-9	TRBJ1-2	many	TGTGCCAGCAGCTTAACCCCCCGTGGCTACACCTTC	CASSLTPRGYTF
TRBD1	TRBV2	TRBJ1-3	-	TGTGCCAGCAGAGGACAGGGGGCTGGAAACACCATATATTTT	CASRGQGAGNTIYF
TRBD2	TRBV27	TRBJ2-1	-	TGTGCCAGCAGTTTTGGGGGAGGGCCGTATTACAATGAGCAGTTCTTC	CASSFGGGPYYNEQFF
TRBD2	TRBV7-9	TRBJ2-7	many	TGTGCCAGCAGCTTAGTCAGTTTAGCGGGAGCCTCCTACGAGCAGTACTTC	CASSLVSLAGASYEQYF
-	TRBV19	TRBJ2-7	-	TGTGCCAGTAGTCTGACCCCGGACGGCTACGAGCAGTACTTC	CASSLTPDGYEQYF
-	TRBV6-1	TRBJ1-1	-	TGTGCCAGCAGTGAAGCTACAGGGGAAGCTTTCTTT	CASSEATGEAFF